Listed below are T cell receptor beta chains from one sample, sequenced in a study of cytotoxic CD8 clonotypes in ibrutinib-treated CLL. Profiling relied on immunoSEQ multiplex PCR, and the TCRdb table lists in-frame clones only, not all of them. Here the sample spans 150,000 or so clones, 75% to 85% being singletons. The sample was PBMCs, taken after 12 months of ibrutinib treatment. The origin of the receptors is a human donor with chronic lymphocytic leukemia. Each CDR3 is given without its conserved first and last residue. Each record gives: clone size, V gene, CDR3 protein. Clone size is stated in some rows and not others, as once, few, many or a class when expanded.

.,TRBV20-1,SVQRAYEQY
.,TRBV15,ATSLRWGQTNEKLF
.,TRBV7-6,ASSPVAAYSSGELF
.,TRBV2,ARSGLPSTDTQY
.,TRBV7-9,ASSLEPEGYT
.,TRBV19,ASSRGPATQSYGYT
few,TRBV19,ASSILGIDYGYT
.,TRBV5-6,ASSFAGPDTQY
once,TRBV4-3,ASSQDQGFPGELF
.,TRBV6-5,ASSFATVAGNTEAF
once,TRBV4-3,ASSQDEDRKETQY
.,TRBV4-3,ASSQDGASGRGQETQY
once,TRBV11-2,ASSLAQTGSAF
.,TRBV6-5,ASRSRQIYEQY
.,TRBV27,ASSLFSRGGREQETQY
.,TRBV6-5,ASSPGEGLTEAF
.,TRBV7-3,ASSLAGVVETQY
.,TRBV28,ASSFLVAGQF
once,TRBV18,ASSPGDHYGYT
.,TRBV15,ATNSGLGSDTEAF
.,TRBV28,ASSLWTGAGETQY
once,TRBV19,ASNPGLAGGLRDEQF
medium-sized,TRBV5-1,ASSLAPGLGAYEQY
.,TRBV9,ASSVDAGQPQH
.,TRBV7-2,ASSLGGTSGSRTY
.,TRBV9,ASSATMGPYYEQY
.,TRBV5-6,ASSPYLAGGYNEQF
.,TRBV15,ATSRDSRAAEQF
few,TRBV27,ASSINVAAEQY
once,TRBV4-3,ASSPRATGELF
.,TRBV29-1,SVEGGFGRGTEAF
.,TRBV7-6,ASSTGTSGRALDEQY
.,TRBV9,ASNPEGGYGYT
.,TRBV4-3,ASSPRTSGPGNEQY
.,TRBV7-2,ASSLTVYEQY